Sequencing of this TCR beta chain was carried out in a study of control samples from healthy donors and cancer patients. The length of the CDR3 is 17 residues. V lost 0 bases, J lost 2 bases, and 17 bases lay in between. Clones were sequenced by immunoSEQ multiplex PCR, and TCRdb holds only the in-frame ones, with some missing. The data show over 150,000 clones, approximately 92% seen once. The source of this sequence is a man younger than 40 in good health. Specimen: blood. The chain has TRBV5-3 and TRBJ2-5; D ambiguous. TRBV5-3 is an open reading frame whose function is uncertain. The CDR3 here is CARSLGCKASLQETQYF. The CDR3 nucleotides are TGTGCCAGAAGCTTGGGGTGCAAGGCCTCACTTCAAGAGACCCAGTACTTC.